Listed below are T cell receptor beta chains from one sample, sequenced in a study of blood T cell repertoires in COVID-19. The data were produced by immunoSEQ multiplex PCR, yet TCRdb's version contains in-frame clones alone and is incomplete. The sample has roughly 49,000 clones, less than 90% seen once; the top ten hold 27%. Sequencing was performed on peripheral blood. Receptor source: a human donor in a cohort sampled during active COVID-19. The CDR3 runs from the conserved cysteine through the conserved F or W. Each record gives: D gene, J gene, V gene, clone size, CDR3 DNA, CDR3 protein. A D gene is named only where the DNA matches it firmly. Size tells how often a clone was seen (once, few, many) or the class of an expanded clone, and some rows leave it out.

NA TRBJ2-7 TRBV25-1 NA TGTGCCAGCAAACTGGACAGCTCCTACGAGCAGTACTTC CASKLDSSYEQYF
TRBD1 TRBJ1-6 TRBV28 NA TGTGCCAGCCGACCAACAGGGGGCCTTTCACCCCTCCACTTT CASRPTGGLSPLHF
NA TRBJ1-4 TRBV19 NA TGTGCCAGTAGTTCAGGGCTGATAAATGAAAAACTGTTTTTT CASSSGLINEKLFF
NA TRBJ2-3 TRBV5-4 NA TGTGCCAGCTCGCCCCAGGGGAACACAGATACGCAGTATTTT CASSPQGNTDTQYF
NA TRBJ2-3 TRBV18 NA TGTGCCAGCTCACCAGTGGCAGGGTTCACAGATACGCAGTATTTT CASSPVAGFTDTQYF
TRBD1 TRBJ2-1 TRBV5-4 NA TGTGCCAGCACCACCCAGGGGGTTAATGATGAGCAGTTCTTC CASTTQGVNDEQFF
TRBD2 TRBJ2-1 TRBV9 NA TGTGCCAGCAGCGTATCCGCGACTAGCGGGAGGGGAAGCTCCTACAATGAGCAGTTCTTC CASSVSATSGRGSSYNEQFF
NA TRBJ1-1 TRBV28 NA TGTGCCAGCAGGGGCGCGAGAACTGAAGCTTTCTTT CASRGARTEAFF
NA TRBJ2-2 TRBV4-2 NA TGTGCCAGCAGCCCCCCTAGTCCCGGGGAGCTGTTTTTT CASSPPSPGELFF
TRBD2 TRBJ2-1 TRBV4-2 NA TGTGCCAGCAGCCAAATTAGCGGGGGGGCAAAGGAGCAGTTCTTC CASSQISGGAKEQFF
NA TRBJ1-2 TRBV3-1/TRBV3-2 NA TGTGCCAGCAGCCAAGGACCGACACTCTATGGCTACACCTTC CASSQGPTLYGYTF
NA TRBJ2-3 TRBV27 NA TGTGCCAGTCTCAGTCTGGGGCTAGCGACAGATACGCAGTATTTT CASLSLGLATDTQYF
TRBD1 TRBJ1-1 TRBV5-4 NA TGTGCCAGCAGCCCACAACGGACAGGGGGCGTGGGGGGGACTGAAGCTTTCTTT CASSPQRTGGVGGTEAFF
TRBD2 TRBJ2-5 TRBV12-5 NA TGTGCTAGTGGTTCCCCAGCGGGATGGAGAGAGACCCAGTACTTC CASGSPAGWRETQYF
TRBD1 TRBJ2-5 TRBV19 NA TGTGCCAGTAGTACCGGGACAGGACCTCAAGAGACCCAGTACTTC CASSTGTGPQETQYF
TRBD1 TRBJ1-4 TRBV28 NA TGTGCCAGCAGTCCGGACAGGATAGCATCGGAAAAACTGTTTTTT CASSPDRIASEKLFF
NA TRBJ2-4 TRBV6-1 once TGTGCCAGCAGTGAATCGGACGGCCGGGGGAGTCAGTACTTC CASSESDGRGSQYF
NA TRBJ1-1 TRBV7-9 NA TGTGCCAGCAGCTTACAGGGATCGAACACTGAAGCTTTCTTT CASSLQGSNTEAFF
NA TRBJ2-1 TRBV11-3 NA TGTGCCAGCAGCTTCGATCAGGGGGGCGGGGTCGCCTACAATGAGCAGTTCTTC CASSFDQGGGVAYNEQFF
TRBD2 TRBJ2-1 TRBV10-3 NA TGTGCCATCAGGGGGACTAGCGAGACTCGTACCGATGAGCAGTTCTTC CAIRGTSETRTDEQFF
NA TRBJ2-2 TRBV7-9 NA TGTGCCAGCAGCTTAGTGGAGTCGAACACCGGGGAGCTGTTTTTT CASSLVESNTGELFF
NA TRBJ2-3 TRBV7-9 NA TGTGCCAGCAGCTCCTCGGGGGGCACAGATACGCAGTATTTT CASSSSGGTDTQYF
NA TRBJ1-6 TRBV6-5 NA TGTGCCAGCACCCTCGACCGAGGAGGGCCCCTCCACTTT CASTLDRGGPLHF
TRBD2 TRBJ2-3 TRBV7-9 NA TGTGCCAGCAGCTTAGTTAATCTAGCGGGAGCAGATACGCAGTATTTT CASSLVNLAGADTQYF
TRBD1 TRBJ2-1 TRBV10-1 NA TGCGCCAGCAGTACCGGGACAGAGTACAATGAGCAGTTCTTC CASSTGTEYNEQFF
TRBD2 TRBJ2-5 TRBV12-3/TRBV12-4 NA TGTGCCACCCAAGAAGCGGGGGGCGAGACCCAGTACTTC CATQEAGGETQYF
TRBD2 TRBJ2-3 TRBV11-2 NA TGTGCCAGCGCGGGACTAAGCACAGATACGCAGTATTTT CASAGLSTDTQYF
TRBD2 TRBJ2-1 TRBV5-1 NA TGCGCCAGCGACCGGGGGGATAACTACAATGAGCAGTTCTTC CASDRGDNYNEQFF
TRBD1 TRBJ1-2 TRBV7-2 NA TGTGCCAGCAGCCCTAGACAGGGGGCACCCCCGGTGAACTATGGCTACACCTTC CASSPRQGAPPVNYGYTF
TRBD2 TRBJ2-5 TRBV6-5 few TGTGCCAGCAGGGCCGGGACTAGCAAAGAGACCCAGTACTTC CASRAGTSKETQYF
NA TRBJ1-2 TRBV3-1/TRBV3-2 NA TGTGCCAGCAGCCAAGATCCGAGGGTAGGTGGCTACACCTTC CASSQDPRVGGYTF
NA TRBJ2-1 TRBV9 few TGTGCCAGCAGCGTTAGTAGCATCGGCAATGAGCAGTTCTTC CASSVSSIGNEQFF
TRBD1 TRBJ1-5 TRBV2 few TGTGCCAGCAGTTCCACAGGGGGCGTCAATCAGCCCCAGCATTTT CASSSTGGVNQPQHF
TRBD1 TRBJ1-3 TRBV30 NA TGTGCCTGCCCCGGGACAGGGACTGGAAACACCATATATTTT CACPGTGTGNTIYF
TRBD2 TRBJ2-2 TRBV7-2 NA TGTGCCAGCAGCTTTAGCGGGCTGAACACCGGGGAGCTGTTTTTT CASSFSGLNTGELFF
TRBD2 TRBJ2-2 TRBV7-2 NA TGTGCCAGCAGCTTGAACAGCGGGAGCACCGGGGAGCTGTTTTTT CASSLNSGSTGELFF
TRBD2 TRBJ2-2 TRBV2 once TGTGCCAGCAGTGAGATAGCGGGAGGGAGATTTAACACCGGGGAGCTGTTTTTT CASSEIAGGRFNTGELFF
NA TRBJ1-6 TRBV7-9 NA TGTGCCAGCAGCCCCCCCGGGTGGCAAAATTCACCCCTCCACTTT CASSPPGWQNSPLHF
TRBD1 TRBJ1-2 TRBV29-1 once TGCAGCGTTACAAGGGGGCAGGGCTATGGCTACACCTTC CSVTRGQGYGYTF
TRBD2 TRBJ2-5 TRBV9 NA TGTGCCAGCAGCGTATTAGCGGGGGCGGGAGAGACCCAGTACTTC CASSVLAGAGETQYF